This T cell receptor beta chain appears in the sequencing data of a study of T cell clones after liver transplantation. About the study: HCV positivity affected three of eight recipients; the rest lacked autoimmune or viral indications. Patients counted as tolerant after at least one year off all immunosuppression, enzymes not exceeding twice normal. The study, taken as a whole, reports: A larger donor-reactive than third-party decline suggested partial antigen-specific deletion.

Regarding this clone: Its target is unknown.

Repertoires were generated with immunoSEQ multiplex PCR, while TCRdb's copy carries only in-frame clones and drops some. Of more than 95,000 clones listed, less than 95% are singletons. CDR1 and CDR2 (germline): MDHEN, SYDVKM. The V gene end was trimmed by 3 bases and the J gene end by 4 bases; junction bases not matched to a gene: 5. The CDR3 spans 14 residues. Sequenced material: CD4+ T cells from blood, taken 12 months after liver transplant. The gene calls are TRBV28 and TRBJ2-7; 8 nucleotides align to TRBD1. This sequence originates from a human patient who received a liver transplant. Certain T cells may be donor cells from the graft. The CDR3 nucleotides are TGTGCCAGCAGTTTGACAGGGGAAAGGTACGAGCAGTACTTC. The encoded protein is CASSLTGERYEQYF.